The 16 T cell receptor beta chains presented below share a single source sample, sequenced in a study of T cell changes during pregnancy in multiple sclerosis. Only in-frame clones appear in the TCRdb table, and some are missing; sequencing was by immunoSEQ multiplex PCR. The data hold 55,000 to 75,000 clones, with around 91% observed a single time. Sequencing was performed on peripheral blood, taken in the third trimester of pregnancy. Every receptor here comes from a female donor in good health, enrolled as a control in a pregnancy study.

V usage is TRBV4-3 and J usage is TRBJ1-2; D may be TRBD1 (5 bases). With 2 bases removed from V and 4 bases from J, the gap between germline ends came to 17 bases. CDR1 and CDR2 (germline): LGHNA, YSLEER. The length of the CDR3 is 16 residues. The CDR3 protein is CASSQPLPDRTYGYTF. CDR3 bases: TGCGCCAGCAGCCAACCCCTCCCCGACAGAACCTATGGCTACACCTTC.

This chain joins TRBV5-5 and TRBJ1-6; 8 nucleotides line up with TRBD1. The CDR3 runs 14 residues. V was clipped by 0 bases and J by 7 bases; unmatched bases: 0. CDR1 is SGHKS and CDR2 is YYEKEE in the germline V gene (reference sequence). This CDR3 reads CASSLGQGNSPLHF. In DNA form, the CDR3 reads TGTGCCAGCAGCTTGGGACAGGGGAATTCACCCCTCCACTTT. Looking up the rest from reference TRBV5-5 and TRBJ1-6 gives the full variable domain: DAGVTQSPTHLIKTRGQQVTLRCSPISGHKSVSWYQQVLGQGPQFIFQYYEKEERGRGNFPDRFSARQFPNYSSELNVNALLLGDSALYLCASSLGQGNSPLHFGNGTRLTVT.

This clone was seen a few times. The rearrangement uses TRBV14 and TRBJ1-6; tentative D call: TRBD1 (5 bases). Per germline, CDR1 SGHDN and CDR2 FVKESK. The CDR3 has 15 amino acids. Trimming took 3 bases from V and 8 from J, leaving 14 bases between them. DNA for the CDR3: TGTGCCAGCAGCCATCTCGGGACTGGGGATTCACCCCTCCACTTT. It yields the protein CASSHLGTGDSPLHF.

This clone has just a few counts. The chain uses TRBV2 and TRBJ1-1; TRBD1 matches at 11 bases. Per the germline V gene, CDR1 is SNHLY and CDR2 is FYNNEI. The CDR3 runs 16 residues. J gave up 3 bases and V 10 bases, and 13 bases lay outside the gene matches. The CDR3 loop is CATAPTKDRGHTEAFF. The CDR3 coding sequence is TGTGCCACAGCTCCGACGAAGGACAGGGGGCACACTGAAGCTTTCTTT.

CDR3 sequence reads: CASSLLLDTQYF. The CDR3 DNA reads TGTGCCAGCAGCTTACTCTTAGATACGCAGTATTTT. The rearrangement uses TRBV7-2 and TRBJ2-3; D unresolved. Trimming pared 2 bases from V and 5 bases from J, leaving 5 bases between. Germline assignment: CDR1 SGHTA and CDR2 FQGNSA. This CDR3 is built from 12 residues.

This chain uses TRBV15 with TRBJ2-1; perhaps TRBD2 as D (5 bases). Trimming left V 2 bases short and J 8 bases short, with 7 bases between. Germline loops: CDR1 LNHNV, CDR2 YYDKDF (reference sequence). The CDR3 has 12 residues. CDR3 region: CATSRLAHEQFF. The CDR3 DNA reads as TGTGCCACCAGCAGACTAGCTCATGAGCAGTTCTTC.

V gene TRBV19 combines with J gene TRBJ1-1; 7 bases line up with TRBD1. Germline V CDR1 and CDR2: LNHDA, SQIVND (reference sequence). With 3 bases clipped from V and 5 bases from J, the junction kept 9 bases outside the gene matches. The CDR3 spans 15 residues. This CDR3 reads CASSIQAGGTTEAFF. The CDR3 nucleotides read TGTGCCAGTAGTATTCAAGCAGGGGGTACTACTGAAGCTTTCTTT. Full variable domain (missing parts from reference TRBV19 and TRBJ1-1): DGGITQSPKYLFRKEGQNVTLSCEQNLNHDAMYWYRQDPGQGLRLIYYSQIVNDFQKGDIAEGYSVSREKKESFPLTVTSAQKNPTAFYLCASSIQAGGTTEAFFGQGTRLTVV.

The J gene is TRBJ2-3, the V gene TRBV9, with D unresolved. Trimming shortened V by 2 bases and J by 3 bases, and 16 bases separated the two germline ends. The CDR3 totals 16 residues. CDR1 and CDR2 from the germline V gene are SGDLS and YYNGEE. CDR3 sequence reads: CASSVGTESGTDTQYF. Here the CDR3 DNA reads TGTGCCAGCAGCGTTGGTACAGAGAGTGGTACAGATACGCAGTATTTT. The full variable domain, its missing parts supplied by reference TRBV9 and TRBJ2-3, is DSGVTQTPKHLITATGQRVTLRCSPRSGDLSVYWYQQSLDQGLQFLIQYYNGEERAKGNILERFSAQQFPDLHSELNLSSLELGDSALYFCASSVGTESGTDTQYFGPGTRLTVL.

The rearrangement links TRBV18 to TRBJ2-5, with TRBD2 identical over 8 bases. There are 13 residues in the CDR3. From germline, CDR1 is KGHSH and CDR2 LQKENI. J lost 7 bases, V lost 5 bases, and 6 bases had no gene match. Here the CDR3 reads CASSSGLEGTQYF. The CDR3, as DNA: TGTGCCAGCTCATCGGGACTAGAAGGGACCCAGTACTTC.

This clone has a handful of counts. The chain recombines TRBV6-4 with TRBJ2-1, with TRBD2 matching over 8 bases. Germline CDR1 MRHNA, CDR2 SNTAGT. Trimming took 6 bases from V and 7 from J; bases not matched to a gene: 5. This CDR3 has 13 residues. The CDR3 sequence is CASSLTSVNEQFF. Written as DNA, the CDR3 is TGTGCCAGCAGCTTGACTAGCGTGAATGAGCAGTTCTTC.

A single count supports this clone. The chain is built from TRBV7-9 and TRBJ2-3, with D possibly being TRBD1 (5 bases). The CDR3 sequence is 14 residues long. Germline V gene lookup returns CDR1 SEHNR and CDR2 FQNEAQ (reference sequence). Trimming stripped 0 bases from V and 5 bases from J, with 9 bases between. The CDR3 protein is CASSLAYDRDTQYF. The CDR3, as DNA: TGTGCCAGCAGCTTAGCGTACGACAGAGATACGCAGTATTTT.

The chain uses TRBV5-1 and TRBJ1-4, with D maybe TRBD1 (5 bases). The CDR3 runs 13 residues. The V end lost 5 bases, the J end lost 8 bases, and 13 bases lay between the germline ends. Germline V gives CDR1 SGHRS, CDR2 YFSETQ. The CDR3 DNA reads TGCGCCAGCAGTGAACAGGTGGACGAAAAACTGTTTTTT. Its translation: CASSEQVDEKLFF.

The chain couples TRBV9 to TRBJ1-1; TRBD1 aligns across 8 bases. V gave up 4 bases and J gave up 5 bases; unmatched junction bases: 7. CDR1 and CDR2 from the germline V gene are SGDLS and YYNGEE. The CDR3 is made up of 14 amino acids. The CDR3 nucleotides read TGTGCCAGCAGCATCGGACAGGGCGGGACTGAAGCTTTCTTT. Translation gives CASSIGQGGTEAFF.

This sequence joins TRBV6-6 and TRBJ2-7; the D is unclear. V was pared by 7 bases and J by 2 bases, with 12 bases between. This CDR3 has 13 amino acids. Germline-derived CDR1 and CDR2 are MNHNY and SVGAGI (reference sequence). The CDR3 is CASKAGKTYEQYF. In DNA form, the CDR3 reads TGTGCCAGCAAGGCAGGTAAAACCTACGAGCAGTACTTC.

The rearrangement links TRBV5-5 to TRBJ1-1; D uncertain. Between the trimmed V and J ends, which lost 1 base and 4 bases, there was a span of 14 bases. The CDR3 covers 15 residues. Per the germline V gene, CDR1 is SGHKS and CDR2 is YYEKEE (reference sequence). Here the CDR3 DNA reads TGTGCCAGCAGCTTGTATACCGCCCCGGGCACTGAAGCTTTCTTT. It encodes CASSLYTAPGTEAFF.

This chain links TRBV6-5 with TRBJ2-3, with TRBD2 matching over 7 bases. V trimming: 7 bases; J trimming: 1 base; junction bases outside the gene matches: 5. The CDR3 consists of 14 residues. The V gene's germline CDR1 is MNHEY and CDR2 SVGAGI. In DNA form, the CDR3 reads TGTGCCAGCACCCGGGACTATGGCACAGATACGCAGTATTTT. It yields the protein CASTRDYGTDTQYF.